This note documents a single TCR beta chain sequence. This clonotype showed up just a few times. Which antigen it targets is not known. Base qualities were left out, and no much larger clone turns up one base away. V is reduced by 3 bases and J by 4 bases, leaving a spacing of 4 bases between them. CDR1 and CDR2 are drawn from the germline V gene: SGHDT, YYEEEE. The CDR3 numbers 11 residues from cysteine through phenylalanine. The CDR3 DNA has 33 bases and is translated from base 1. This sample was sequenced with an Illumina HiSeq 2500. TCRdb passed the public sequencing reads through fastp at Q25 and MiXCR, retaining productive beta sequences. All rows with the same CDR3 protein become a single entry with the most common DNA and genes. Counted in this sample were a few hundred distinct CDR3 sequences; approximately 18% of them appeared once. 35% to 45% of the sample lies in the top ten. The data originate from a study (dated by TCRdb to between 2016 and 2019). In the study overall: Human CD8+ TCR repertoires recognizing immunodominant viral antigens were characterized by means of sequence and structural analyses.

General conclusions and limits of the study: CD8+ TCR repertoires specific to different immunodominant viral antigens were reported to be distinct from each other and highly diverse.

Rearrangement joined TRBV5-6 to TRBJ1-2; the D gene remains uncertain. The material sequenced was CD8+ T cells (not recorded whether cultured). This clonotype was sampled from a female donor. The nucleotides read TGTGCCAGCAGCTACGGCTATGGCTACACCTTC. This yields the protein CASSYGYGYTF.